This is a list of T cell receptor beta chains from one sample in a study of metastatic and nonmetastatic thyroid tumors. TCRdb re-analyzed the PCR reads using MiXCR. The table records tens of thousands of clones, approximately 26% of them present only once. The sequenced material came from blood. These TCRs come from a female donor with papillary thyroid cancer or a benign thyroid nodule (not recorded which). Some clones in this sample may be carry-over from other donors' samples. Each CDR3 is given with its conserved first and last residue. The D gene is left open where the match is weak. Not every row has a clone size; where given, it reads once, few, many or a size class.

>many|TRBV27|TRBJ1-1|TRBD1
TGTGCCAGCAATAAGGGGGCCGGGACTGAAGCTTTCTTT
CASNKGAGTEAFF
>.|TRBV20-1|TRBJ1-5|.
TGCAGTGCTAGAGACACTCCTTGGGAGCCCCAGCATTTT
CSARDTPWEPQHF
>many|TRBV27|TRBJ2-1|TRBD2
TGTGCCAGCAGTTTAGGACTAGCGGGGGGGCCAGGTTTCTACAATGAGCAGTTCTTC
CASSLGLAGGPGFYNEQFF
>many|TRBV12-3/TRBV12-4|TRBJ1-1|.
TGTGCCGACCGCCGGGGGGACACTGAAGCTTTCTTT
CADRRGDTEAFF
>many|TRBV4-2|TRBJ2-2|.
TGTGCCAGCAGCCAGTTAAGCCCCGGGGAGCTGTTTTTT
CASSQLSPGELFF
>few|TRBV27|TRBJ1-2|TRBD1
TGTGCCAGCAGTTCCGCACCTGGACAGGAGAACCACTATGCTGTCTACACCTTC
CASSSAPGQENHYAVYTF
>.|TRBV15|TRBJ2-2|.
TGTACCACCAGCATAGATCGGGTTTTAAGAACAGGGTCCGCCGGGGAGCTGTTTTTT
CTTSIDRVLRTGSAGELFF
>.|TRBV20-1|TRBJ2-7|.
TGCAGTGCTAGAGATAGTCGGGCCTCCTACGAGCAGTACTTC
CSARDSRASYEQYF
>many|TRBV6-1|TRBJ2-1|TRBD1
TGTGCCAGCAGTCCTCCGGGACAGGGCGGGAATGAGCAGTTCTTC
CASSPPGQGGNEQFF
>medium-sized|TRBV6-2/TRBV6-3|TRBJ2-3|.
TGTGCCATCAGGGGGGGTAGCACAGATACGCAGTATTTT
CAIRGGSTDTQYF
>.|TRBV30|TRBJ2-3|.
TGTGCCTGGAGTGTAGGGGATACGCAGTATTTT
CAWSVGDTQYF
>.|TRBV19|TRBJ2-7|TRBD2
TGTGCCAGCCCATTTGGGGCGGGGGGCCCCATGTACTTC
CASPFGAGGPMYF